One and the same sample provided the 2 T cell receptor beta chains below, sequenced in a study of cytomegalovirus exposure and HLA in healthy donors. Both 60 Vbeta primers and 13 Jbeta primers went into the PCR. Using immunoSEQ multiplex PCR, the repertoire was profiled, and TCRdb retains in-frame clones only, with some absent. Counted here are 150,000 or so clones, 60% to 85% occurring once; the ten biggest clones make up about an eighth. Sample: PBMCs. The receptors derive from a man aged 40-55 years in good health and CMV-seropositive.

CDR3 sequence reads: CASSLASGQGSGYTF. CDR3 in DNA: TGCGCCAGCAGCTTGGCCTCGGGACAGGGTTCTGGCTACACCTTC. The rearrangement links TRBV5-1 to TRBJ1-2, with 9 bases fitting TRBD1. Trimming took 0 bases from V and 7 from J; bases not matched to a gene: 7. This CDR3 is built from 15 residues. Looked up from germline, CDR1 is SGHRS and CDR2 is YFSETQ. The full variable domain, in which reference TRBV5-1 and TRBJ1-2 provide the parts outside the CDR3, is KAGVTQTPRYLIKTRGQQVTLSCSPISGHRSVSWYQQTPGQGLQFLFEYFSETQRNKGNFPGRFSGRQFSNSRSEMNVSTLELGDSALYLCASSLASGQGSGYTFGSGTRLTVV.

The chain couples TRBV15 to TRBJ2-7; the match to TRBD2 covers 9 bases. The CDR3 has 15 residues. J lost 2 bases, V lost 1 base, and 3 bases had no gene match. In germline, CDR1 is LNHNV, CDR2 YYDKDF (reference sequence). CDR3 nucleotides: TGTGCCACCAGCAGAGGCTCTAGCGGGGCCTACGAGCAGTACTTC. It codes for CATSRGSSGAYEQYF.